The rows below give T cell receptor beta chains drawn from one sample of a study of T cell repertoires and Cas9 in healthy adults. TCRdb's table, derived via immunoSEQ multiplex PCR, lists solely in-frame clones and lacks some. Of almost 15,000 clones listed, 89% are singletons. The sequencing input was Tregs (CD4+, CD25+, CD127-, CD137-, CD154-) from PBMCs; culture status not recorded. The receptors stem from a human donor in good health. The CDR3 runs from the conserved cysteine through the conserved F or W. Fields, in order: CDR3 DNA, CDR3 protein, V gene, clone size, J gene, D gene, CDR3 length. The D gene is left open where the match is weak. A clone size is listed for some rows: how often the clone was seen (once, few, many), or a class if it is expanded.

cdr3_nt: TGCGCCAGCAGCCGACAGGGATCCTACGAGCAGTACTTC
cdr3_aa: CASSRQGSYEQYF
v_call: TRBV5-1
clone_size: few
j_call: TRBJ2-7
d_call: TRBD1
cdr3_length: 13

cdr3_nt: TGCGCCAGCAGCTCTGGACCATCTAGCAATCAGCCCCAGCATTTT
cdr3_aa: CASSSGPSSNQPQHF
v_call: TRBV5-1
clone_size: -
j_call: TRBJ1-5
d_call: -
cdr3_length: 15

cdr3_nt: TGCGCCAGCAGCCCCAGGGGCATCACAACTAATGAAAAACTGTTTTTT
cdr3_aa: CASSPRGITTNEKLFF
v_call: TRBV5-1
clone_size: -
j_call: TRBJ1-4
d_call: -
cdr3_length: 16

cdr3_nt: TGTGCCAGCAGCTTACCGGCAGGGGGCATGTTCAATGAAAAACTGTTTTTT
cdr3_aa: CASSLPAGGMFNEKLFF
v_call: TRBV7-9
clone_size: once
j_call: TRBJ1-4
d_call: TRBD1
cdr3_length: 17

cdr3_nt: TGTGCCAGCAGTCCTGTCTCCTCAGGGGAGCTGTTTTTT
cdr3_aa: CASSPVSSGELFF
v_call: TRBV2
clone_size: -
j_call: TRBJ2-2
d_call: -
cdr3_length: 13

cdr3_nt: TGTGCCAGCAGAACCCCGGACAGGGAAGGCACTGAAGCTTTCTTT
cdr3_aa: CASRTPDREGTEAFF
v_call: TRBV9
clone_size: -
j_call: TRBJ1-1
d_call: TRBD1
cdr3_length: 15

cdr3_nt: TGTGCCAGCAGTCCCTCCCTCTTCAATGAGCAGTTCTTC
cdr3_aa: CASSPSLFNEQFF
v_call: TRBV27
clone_size: -
j_call: TRBJ2-1
d_call: -
cdr3_length: 13

cdr3_nt: TGTGCCAGCAGCTTAGACCCCCCGGGTTTGCGGATCTACAATGAGCAGTTCTTC
cdr3_aa: CASSLDPPGLRIYNEQFF
v_call: TRBV7-2
clone_size: -
j_call: TRBJ2-1
d_call: -
cdr3_length: 18

cdr3_nt: TGCGCCAGCAGCATTATATCGGGTGAGCAGTTCTTC
cdr3_aa: CASSIISGEQFF
v_call: TRBV5-1
clone_size: once
j_call: TRBJ2-1
d_call: -
cdr3_length: 12

cdr3_nt: TGTGCCAGCAGCCGTCTAAACTCCTACGAGCAGTACTTC
cdr3_aa: CASSRLNSYEQYF
v_call: TRBV5-4
clone_size: -
j_call: TRBJ2-7
d_call: -
cdr3_length: 13

cdr3_nt: TGTGCCAGCAGTGACCCCAGCAGGGGAGGTCAGCGGTTCTTC
cdr3_aa: CASSDPSRGGQRFF
v_call: TRBV6-4
clone_size: -
j_call: TRBJ2-1
d_call: -
cdr3_length: 14

cdr3_nt: TGTGCCAGCAGTATTAGGGGCAGCTTCAATCAGCCCCAGCATTTT
cdr3_aa: CASSIRGSFNQPQHF
v_call: TRBV28
clone_size: -
j_call: TRBJ1-5
d_call: -
cdr3_length: 15

cdr3_nt: TGTGCCAGCAGCTTTGATGTTAATTCACCCCTCCACTTT
cdr3_aa: CASSFDVNSPLHF
v_call: TRBV5-6
clone_size: -
j_call: TRBJ1-6
d_call: -
cdr3_length: 13

cdr3_nt: TGTGCCAGCAGCTTAAGTCGGGGCTACGAGCAGTACTTC
cdr3_aa: CASSLSRGYEQYF
v_call: TRBV7-3
clone_size: -
j_call: TRBJ2-7
d_call: -
cdr3_length: 13

cdr3_nt: TGTGCCAGCAGCGTCGGGCAGGGAACTTCTGGAAACACCATATATTTT
cdr3_aa: CASSVGQGTSGNTIYF
v_call: TRBV9
clone_size: -
j_call: TRBJ1-3
d_call: -
cdr3_length: 16

cdr3_nt: TGTGCCAGCAGCCCAGGACAGGGTAGCACTGGGGCCAACGTCCTGACTTTC
cdr3_aa: CASSPGQGSTGANVLTF
v_call: TRBV11-2
clone_size: -
j_call: TRBJ2-6
d_call: TRBD1
cdr3_length: 17

cdr3_nt: TGCGCCAGCAGCAATACGGCACAGGGTCAAAACTATGGCTACACCTTC
cdr3_aa: CASSNTAQGQNYGYTF
v_call: TRBV5-1
clone_size: -
j_call: TRBJ1-2
d_call: -
cdr3_length: 16

cdr3_nt: TGTGCCAGCAGCTTCGGGGGAACCGGGGAGCTGTTTTTT
cdr3_aa: CASSFGGTGELFF
v_call: TRBV7-9
clone_size: once
j_call: TRBJ2-2
d_call: -
cdr3_length: 13

cdr3_nt: TGTGCCAGCGGACGGGACAGGGTCCGGAAACTGTTTTTT
cdr3_aa: CASGRDRVRKLFF
v_call: TRBV6-6
clone_size: -
j_call: TRBJ1-4
d_call: TRBD1
cdr3_length: 13

cdr3_nt: TGTGCCAGCAGCTTAGTGGTGGACAGGTTATCACCCCTCCACTTT
cdr3_aa: CASSLVVDRLSPLHF
v_call: TRBV7-9
clone_size: few
j_call: TRBJ1-6
d_call: TRBD1
cdr3_length: 15

cdr3_nt: TGTGCCAGCAGCTTACCCGGGAGCGGAGGGACGCAGTATTTT
cdr3_aa: CASSLPGSGGTQYF
v_call: TRBV7-3
clone_size: -
j_call: TRBJ2-3
d_call: -
cdr3_length: 14

cdr3_nt: TGTGCGGCCGGCGGAGGGGCGCAAGGAAACACCATATATTTT
cdr3_aa: CAAGGGAQGNTIYF
v_call: TRBV6-5
clone_size: -
j_call: TRBJ1-3
d_call: -
cdr3_length: 14

cdr3_nt: TGTGCCAGCTCACCCCGCTCCAGCAGGGTGAACACTGAAGCTTTCTTT
cdr3_aa: CASSPRSSRVNTEAFF
v_call: TRBV18
clone_size: -
j_call: TRBJ1-1
d_call: -
cdr3_length: 16

cdr3_nt: TGTGCCAGCAGCAAGCGCGTGACAGTGAGCAACACTGAAGCTTTCTTT
cdr3_aa: CASSKRVTVSNTEAFF
v_call: TRBV27
clone_size: -
j_call: TRBJ1-1
d_call: -
cdr3_length: 16

cdr3_nt: TGTGCCAGTAGTCCGCCGGCCGGCCGTGAGCAGTTCTTC
cdr3_aa: CASSPPAGREQFF
v_call: TRBV19
clone_size: -
j_call: TRBJ2-1
d_call: -
cdr3_length: 13

cdr3_nt: TGCAGTGCCCAGGGAGCTTTCTTT
cdr3_aa: CSAQGAFF
v_call: TRBV20-1
clone_size: -
j_call: TRBJ1-1
d_call: -
cdr3_length: 8